A single count supports the clone carrying this T cell receptor (beta chain). The data were obtained in a study of blood T cell repertoires in COVID-19. V lost 0 bases and J lost 4; bases outside the gene matches: 1. Germline CDR1 is SGHNT and CDR2 is YYREEE (reference sequence). The CDR3 has 14 residues. Original analysis: Quantification of nucleated cells was approximated via reference gene primer amplification. Here immunoSEQ multiplex PCR was the method, and the copy in TCRdb shows in-frame clones only, minus some. Clone size and the V and J calls come from that table; the DNA yielded D and trimming. The table includes 70,000 to 85,000 clones, roughly 84% detected once.

This receptor was taken from a man between 65 and 85 years old with active or convalescent COVID-19. The sequenced sample was peripheral blood. The V call is TRBV5-4, the J call TRBJ1-2, with 9 bases aligning to TRBD1. CDR3 nucleotides: TGTGCCAGCAGCTTGGAGGGACAGGGCTATGGCTACACCTTC. This gives the protein CASSLEGQGYGYTF.